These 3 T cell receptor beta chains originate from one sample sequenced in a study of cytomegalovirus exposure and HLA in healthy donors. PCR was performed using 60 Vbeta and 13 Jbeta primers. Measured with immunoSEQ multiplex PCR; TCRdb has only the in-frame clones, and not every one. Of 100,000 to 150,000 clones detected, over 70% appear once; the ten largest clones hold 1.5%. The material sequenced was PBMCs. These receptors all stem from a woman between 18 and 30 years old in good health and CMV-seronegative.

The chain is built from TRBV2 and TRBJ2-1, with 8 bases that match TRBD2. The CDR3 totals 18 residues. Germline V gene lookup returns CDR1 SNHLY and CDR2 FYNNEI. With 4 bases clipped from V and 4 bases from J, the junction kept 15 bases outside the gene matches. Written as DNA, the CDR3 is TGTGCCAGCAGTGTCGGGAATTTAGCGGGACGGGCTTACAATGAGCAGTTCTTC. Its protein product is CASSVGNLAGRAYNEQFF.

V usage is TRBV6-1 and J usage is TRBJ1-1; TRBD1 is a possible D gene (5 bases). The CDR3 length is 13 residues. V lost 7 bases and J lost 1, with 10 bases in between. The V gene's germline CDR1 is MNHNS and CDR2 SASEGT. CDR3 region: CASIRQTNTEAFF. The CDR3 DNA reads TGTGCCAGCATTAGACAGACGAACACTGAAGCTTTCTTT.

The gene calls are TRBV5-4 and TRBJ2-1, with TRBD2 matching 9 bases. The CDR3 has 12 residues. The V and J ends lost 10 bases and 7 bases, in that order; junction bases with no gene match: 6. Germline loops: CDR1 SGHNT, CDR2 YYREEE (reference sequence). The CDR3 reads CAGSGRANEQFF. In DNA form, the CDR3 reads TGTGCCGGTAGCGGGAGAGCAAATGAGCAGTTCTTC.